These T cell receptor beta chains were read from a single sample in a study of low-dose radiotherapy and immunotherapy resistance in tumors. MiXCR was run by TCRdb on the reads, yielding one entry per CDR3 protein. This table has around 80,000 distinct CDR3 sequences, approximately 17% appearing once. Sequencing used PBMCs, obtained before treatment. The receptors come from a male donor with prostate cancer. The conserved cysteine and the conserved F or W are not part of the CDR3 here.

10 TRBJ1-5 TRBV20-1 SARTGDQPQH
12 TRBJ1-5 TRBV24-1 ATARQGRNQPQH
12 TRBJ2-7 TRBV19 ASRTGTSASEQY
15 TRBJ2-7 TRBV23-1 ASSQPRDRGPSYEQY
11 TRBJ1-1 TRBV29-1 SVRTGGNTEAF
16 TRBJ1-1 TRBV30 AWSVPRRGSAKNTEAF
13 TRBJ2-5 TRBV5-1 ASSLDGTPQETQY
12 TRBJ1-5 TRBV20-1 SARDGTAHQPQH
14 TRBJ2-7 TRBV6-5 ASSYSMAGTVYEQY
12 TRBJ2-1 TRBV7-2 ASSLRQGAHEQF
11 TRBJ2-7 TRBV20-1 SAPMSMTYEQY
11 TRBJ2-2 TRBV19 ASSVPGTGELF
12 TRBJ2-1 TRBV12-3/TRBV12-4 ASTIGRTLNEQF
16 TRBJ2-7 TRBV6-1 ASSEVYRGFGSSYEQY
10 TRBJ1-2 TRBV6-2/TRBV6-3 ASSWDREGYT
14 TRBJ2-1 TRBV19 ASSPRTGSYYNEQF
12 TRBJ2-3 TRBV5-1 ASSLQDVADTQY
14 TRBJ2-3 TRBV5-1 ASSPPSGGNADTQY
12 TRBJ1-4 TRBV4-1 ASQDQVSNEKLF
22 TRBJ2-7 TRBV5-4 ASTNQTALYFCATSDSPGYEQY
11 TRBJ2-1 TRBV11-2 ASQPLSDNEQF
14 TRBJ2-3 TRBV10-3 AISASAGGRPDTQY
11 TRBJ2-1 TRBV6-8 ASSPIAGQQEF
9 TRBJ1-3 TRBV30 AWRGGNTIY
12 TRBJ1-2 TRBV28 ASTESDRVYGYT
12 TRBJ2-3 TRBV2 ASREGGHTDTQY
15 TRBJ2-2 TRBV5-1 ASSLAIGRLGPGELF
12 TRBJ2-1 TRBV5-1 ASADRGTYNEQF
15 TRBJ2-5 TRBV3-1 ASSQVRLAGNQETQY
12 TRBJ2-3 TRBV20-1 SAGGRGVTDTQY
14 TRBJ2-1 TRBV19 ASSIRESVFNNEQF
12 TRBJ2-3 TRBV20-1 SAISLLLTDTQY
14 TRBJ1-4 TRBV5-1 ASSLYLASTNEKLF
10 TRBJ1-2 TRBV28 ASGRVTAGYT
14 TRBJ2-7 TRBV27 ASSPRETGGINEQY
19 TRBJ2-1 TRBV2 ASSVGFGLAGGLPTYNEQF
13 TRBJ2-1 TRBV19 ASSMPSGGVNEQF
14 TRBJ2-7 TRBV4-3 ASSQPLAGGPREQY
11 TRBJ1-1 TRBV2 ATQEGRNTEAF
11 TRBJ2-3 TRBV6-1 ASTLAATDTQY
12 TRBJ2-2 TRBV11-2 ASSPLTSSGELF
12 TRBJ2-7 TRBV10-2 ASSESGRFYEQY
14 TRBJ2-5 TRBV9 ASSPGWVAGRETQY
14 TRBJ2-7 TRBV27 ASSLSTGTGLYEQY
13 TRBJ2-7 TRBV6-6 ASTETGLAGGEQY
11 TRBJ1-5 TRBV6-2/TRBV6-3 ASTQGSHQPQH
9 TRBJ1-1 TRBV29-1 SVVLNTEAF
11 TRBJ1-1 TRBV5-1 ASSLGQATEAF
12 TRBJ2-7 TRBV4-2 ASSQVGGGREQY
14 TRBJ2-7 TRBV6-2/TRBV6-3 ASSEIAIGPSYEQY
10 TRBJ1-1 TRBV10-3 AISQGGTEAF
11 TRBJ2-7 TRBV19 ASSSREAYEQY
14 TRBJ2-4 TRBV18 ASSHTKGLAKNIQY
12 TRBJ2-5 TRBV20-1 SARGLAGKETQY
14 TRBJ2-6 TRBV7-2 ASSLKLGAGANVLT
14 TRBJ2-3 TRBV28 ASSSPRLAGVNTQY
12 TRBJ2-1 TRBV28 ASRSSGGNNEQF